This T cell receptor (beta chain) was profiled in a study of sequential checkpoint blockade in melanoma. Background on the study: Randomization was 1:1 between first-line nivolumab→ipilimumab and ipilimumab→nivolumab. Study findings and constraints: Rising tumor T-cell fraction and clonality meant about 30 times likelier benefit.

Only in-frame clones appear in the TCRdb table, and some are missing; sequencing was by immunoSEQ multiplex PCR. Among about 8,900 clones listed, more than 20% were seen once. Concerning this clone itself: The antigen is unknown.

Treatment noted: randomized to nivolumab then ipilimumab (arm A) or the reverse (arm B). This CDR3 has 13 residues. From germline, CDR1 is MNHGY and CDR2 SAAAGT. V was shortened by 0 bases and J by 2 bases, with 5 bases between the two germline ends. The genes are TRBV6-8 and TRBJ2-7; no firm D call. This receptor was identified in a human donor with melanoma. Sequenced here: tumor tissue (inferred from file names), sampled from a patient given nivolumab and ipilimumab in sequence. The CDR3 here is CASSYSPTYEQYV. The CDR3 nucleotides read TGTGCCAGCAGTTACTCGCCTACCTACGAGCAGTACGTC.